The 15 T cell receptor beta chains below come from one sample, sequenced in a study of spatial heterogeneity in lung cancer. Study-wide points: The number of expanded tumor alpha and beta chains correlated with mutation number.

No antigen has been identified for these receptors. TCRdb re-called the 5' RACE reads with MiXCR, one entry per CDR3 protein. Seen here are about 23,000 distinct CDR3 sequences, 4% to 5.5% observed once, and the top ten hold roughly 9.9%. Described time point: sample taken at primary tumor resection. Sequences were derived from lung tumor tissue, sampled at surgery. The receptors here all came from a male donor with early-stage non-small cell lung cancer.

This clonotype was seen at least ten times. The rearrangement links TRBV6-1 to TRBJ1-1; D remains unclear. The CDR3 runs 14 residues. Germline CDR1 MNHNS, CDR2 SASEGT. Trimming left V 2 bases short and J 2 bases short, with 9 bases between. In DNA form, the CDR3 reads TGTGCCAGCAGTGAAATGATATTTAACACTGAAGCTTTCTTT. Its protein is CASSEMIFNTEAFF.

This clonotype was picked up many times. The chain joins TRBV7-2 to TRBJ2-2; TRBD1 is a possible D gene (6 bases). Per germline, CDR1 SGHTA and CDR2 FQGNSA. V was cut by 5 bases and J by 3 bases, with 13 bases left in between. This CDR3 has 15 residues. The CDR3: CASSRDRRDTGELFF. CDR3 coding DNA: TGTGCCAGCAGCCGCGACAGGCGGGACACCGGGGAGCTGTTTTTT.

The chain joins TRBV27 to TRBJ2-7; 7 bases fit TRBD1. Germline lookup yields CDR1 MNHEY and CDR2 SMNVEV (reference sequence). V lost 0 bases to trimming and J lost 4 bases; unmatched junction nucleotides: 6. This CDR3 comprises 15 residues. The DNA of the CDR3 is TGTGCCAGCAGTTTATCGATAGGGGGCACGTACGAGCAGTACTTC. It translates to CASSLSIGGTYEQYF.

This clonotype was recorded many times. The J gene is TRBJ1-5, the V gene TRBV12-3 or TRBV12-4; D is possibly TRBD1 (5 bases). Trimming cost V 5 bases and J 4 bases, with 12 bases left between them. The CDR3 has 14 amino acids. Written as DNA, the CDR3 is TGTGCCAGCAGTCCCCTGACAGTTAATCAGCCCCAGCATTTT. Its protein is CASSPLTVNQPQHF.

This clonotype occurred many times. CDR3 in DNA: TGCGCCACCAAACCCGGGGGACAGTCCTCTCTTGGCTACACCTTC. Its translation: CATKPGGQSSLGYTF. The gene calls are TRBV5-1 and TRBJ1-2, with 7 bases fitting TRBD1. V was pared by 9 bases and J by 7 bases, with 18 bases of the junction left unmatched. Germline V gene sequence: CDR1 SGHRS, CDR2 YFSETQ. The CDR3 is made up of 15 amino acids.

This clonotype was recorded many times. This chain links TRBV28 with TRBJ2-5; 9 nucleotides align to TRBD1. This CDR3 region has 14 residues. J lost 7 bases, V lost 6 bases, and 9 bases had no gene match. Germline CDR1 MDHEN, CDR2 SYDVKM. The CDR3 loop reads CASSSGTGFGTQYF. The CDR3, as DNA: TGTGCCAGCAGCTCCGGGACAGGGTTCGGGACCCAGTACTTC.

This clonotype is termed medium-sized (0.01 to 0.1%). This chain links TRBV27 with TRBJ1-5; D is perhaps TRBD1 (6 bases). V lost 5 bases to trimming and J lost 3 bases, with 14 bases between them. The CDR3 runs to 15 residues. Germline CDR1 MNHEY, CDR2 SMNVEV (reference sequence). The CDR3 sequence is CASSPGTLPNQPQHF. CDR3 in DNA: TGTGCCAGCAGTCCAGGGACATTACCCAATCAGCCCCAGCATTTT.

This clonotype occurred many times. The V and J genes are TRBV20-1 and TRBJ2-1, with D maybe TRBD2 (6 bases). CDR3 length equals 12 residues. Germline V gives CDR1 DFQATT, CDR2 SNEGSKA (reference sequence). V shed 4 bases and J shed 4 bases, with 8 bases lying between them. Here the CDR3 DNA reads TGCAGTGCTAAAAGCGGGTACAATGAGCAGTTCTTC. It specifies CSAKSGYNEQFF.

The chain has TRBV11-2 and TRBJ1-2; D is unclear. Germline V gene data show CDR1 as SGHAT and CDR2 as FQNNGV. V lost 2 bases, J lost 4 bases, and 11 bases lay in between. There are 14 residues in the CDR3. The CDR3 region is CASSLIRGSYGYTF. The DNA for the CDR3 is TGTGCCAGCAGCTTAATACGGGGATCCTATGGCTACACCTTC.

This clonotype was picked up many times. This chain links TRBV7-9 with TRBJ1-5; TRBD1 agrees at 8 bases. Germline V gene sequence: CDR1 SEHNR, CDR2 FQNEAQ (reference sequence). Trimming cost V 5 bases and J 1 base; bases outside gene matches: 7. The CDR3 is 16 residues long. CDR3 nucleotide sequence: TGTGCCAGCAGCAGTGGACAGGGTTGGAGCAATCAGCCCCAGCATTTT. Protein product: CASSSGQGWSNQPQHF.

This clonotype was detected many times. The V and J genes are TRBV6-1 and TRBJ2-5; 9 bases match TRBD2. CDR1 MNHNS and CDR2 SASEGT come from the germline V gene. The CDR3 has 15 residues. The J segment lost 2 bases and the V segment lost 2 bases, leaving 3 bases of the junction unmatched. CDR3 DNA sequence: TGTGCCAGCAGTGAATTAGCGGGGGCTCAAGAGACCCAGTACTTC. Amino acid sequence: CASSELAGAQETQYF.

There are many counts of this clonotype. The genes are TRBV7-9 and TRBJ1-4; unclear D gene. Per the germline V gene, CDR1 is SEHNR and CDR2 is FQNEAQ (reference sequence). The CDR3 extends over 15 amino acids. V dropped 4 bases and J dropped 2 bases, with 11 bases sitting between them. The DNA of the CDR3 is TGTGCCAGCAGCTCCGGGCGGGTGACTAATGAAAAACTGTTTTTT. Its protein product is CASSSGRVTNEKLFF.

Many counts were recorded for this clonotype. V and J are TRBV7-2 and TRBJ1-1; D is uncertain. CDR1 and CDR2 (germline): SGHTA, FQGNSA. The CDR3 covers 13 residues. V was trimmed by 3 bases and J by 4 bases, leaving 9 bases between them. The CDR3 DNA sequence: TGTGCCAGCAGCTTTCAGTGGGGCACTGAAGCTTTCTTT. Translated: CASSFQWGTEAFF.

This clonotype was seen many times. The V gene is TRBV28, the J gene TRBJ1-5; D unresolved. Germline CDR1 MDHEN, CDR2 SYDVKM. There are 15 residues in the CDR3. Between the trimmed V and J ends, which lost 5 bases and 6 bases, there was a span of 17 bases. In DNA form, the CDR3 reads TGTGCCAGCAGTATCTTCGGGGAGGGAGGTCAGCCCCAGCATTTT. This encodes CASSIFGEGGQPQHF.

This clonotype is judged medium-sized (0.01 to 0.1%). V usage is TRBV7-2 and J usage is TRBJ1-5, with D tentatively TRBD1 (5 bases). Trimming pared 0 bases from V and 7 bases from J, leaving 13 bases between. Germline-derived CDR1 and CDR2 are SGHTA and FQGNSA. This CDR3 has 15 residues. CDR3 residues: CASSLAATGGQPQHF. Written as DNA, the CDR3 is TGTGCCAGCAGCTTAGCGGCCACGGGGGGACAGCCCCAGCATTTT. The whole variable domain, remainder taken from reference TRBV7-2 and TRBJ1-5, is GAGVSQSPSNKVTEKGKDVELRCDPISGHTALYWYRQSLGQGLEFLIYFQGNSAPDKSGLPSDRFSAERTGGSVSTLTIQRTQQEDSAVYLCASSLAATGGQPQHFGDGTRLSIL.